This T cell receptor beta chain was obtained from a study of T-cell reconstitution after alpha-beta-depleted transplantation in children. This clonotype came up a few times. The TCRbeta library was prepared with unique molecular identifiers. TCRdb re-called the PCR reads through MiXCR, storing one row per CDR3 protein. The data show around 670,000 distinct CDR3 sequences, with about an eighth seen just once and about 0.77% held by the top ten. With 1 base removed from V and 6 bases from J, the gap between germline ends came to 17 bases. The CDR3 totals 15 residues. The V gene's germline CDR1 is SGHKS and CDR2 YYEKEE (reference sequence).

This sequence was found in a girl under 10 years old with congenital amegakaryocytic thrombocytopenia, due to receive a stem cell transplant. The sequencing used PBMCs, collected before TCRalphabeta/CD19-depleted stem cell transplant. The chain combines TRBV5-5 with TRBJ2-7; D is possibly TRBD1 or TRBD2 (5 bases each). CDR3 in DNA: TGTGCCAGCAGCTTGCCAGGGAGCCGAAGTTTCGAGCAGTACTTC. This gives the protein CASSLPGSRSFEQYF.